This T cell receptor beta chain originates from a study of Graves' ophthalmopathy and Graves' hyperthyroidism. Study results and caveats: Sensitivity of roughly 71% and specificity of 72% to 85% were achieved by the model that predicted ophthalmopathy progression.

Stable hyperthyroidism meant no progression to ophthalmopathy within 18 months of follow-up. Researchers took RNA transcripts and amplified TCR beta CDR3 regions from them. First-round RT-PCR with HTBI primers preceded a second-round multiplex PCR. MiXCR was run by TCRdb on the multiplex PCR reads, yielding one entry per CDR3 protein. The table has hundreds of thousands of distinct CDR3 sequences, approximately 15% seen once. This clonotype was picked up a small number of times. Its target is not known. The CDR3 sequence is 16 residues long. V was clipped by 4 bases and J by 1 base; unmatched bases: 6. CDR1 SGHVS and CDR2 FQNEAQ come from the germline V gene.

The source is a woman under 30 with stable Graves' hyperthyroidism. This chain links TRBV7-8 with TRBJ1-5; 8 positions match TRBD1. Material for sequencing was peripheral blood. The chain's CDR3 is CASSSDRASSNQPQHF. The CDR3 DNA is TGTGCCAGCAGCTCGGACAGGGCTTCAAGCAATCAGCCCCAGCATTTT. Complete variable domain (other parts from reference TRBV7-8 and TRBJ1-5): GAGVSQSPRYKVAKRGQDVALRCDPISGHVSLFWYQQALGQGPEFLTYFQNEAQLDKSGLPSDRFFAERPEGSVSTLKIQRTQQEDSAVYLCASSSDRASSNQPQHFGDGTRLSIL.